These T cell receptor beta chains were read from a single sample in a study of technical replicates of blood from a few donors. Profiled with immunoSEQ multiplex PCR; TCRdb holds only in-frame clones, not every one. This sample yields about 70,000 clones, of which around 87% are seen a single time; approximately 4.7% belongs to the top ten. Sequencing was done on a sample of PBMCs. These receptors were collected from a human donor in good health. Some clones in this sample may be carry-over from other donors' samples. CDR3s include the opening cysteine and the closing phenylalanine or tryptophan. Fields, in order: V gene, J gene, clone size, D gene, CDR3 DNA, CDR3 protein. The D gene is left open where the match is weak. Rows give clone size only sometimes, using once, few, many, or a class for an expanded clone.

TRBV6-6,TRBJ2-1,-,TRBD2,TGTGCCAGCAGTTACTCCTCTAGCGGATTATACAATGAGCAGTTCTTC,CASSYSSSGLYNEQFF
TRBV11-2,TRBJ2-5,once,-,TGTGCCAGCAGCTTAGCGGGGAAAGAGACCCAGTACTTC,CASSLAGKETQYF
TRBV5-4,TRBJ2-7,-,-,TGTGCCAGCAGCTTGGTACCAGGTTCGTTGAACGAGCAGTACTTC,CASSLVPGSLNEQYF
TRBV5-1,TRBJ2-1,-,-,TGCGCCAGCAGCTTGGATCAGGGCTCTTACAATGAGCAGTTCTTC,CASSLDQGSYNEQFF
TRBV6-1,TRBJ2-6,many,TRBD1,TGTGCCACCGGGAGGACAGGGGATGGGGCCAACGTCCTGACTTTC,CATGRTGDGANVLTF
TRBV19,TRBJ2-7,-,-,TGTGCCAGTAGCCCCTCCGGGAGTAGCTACGAGCAGTACTTC,CASSPSGSSYEQYF
TRBV4-1,TRBJ2-1,-,TRBD2,TGCGCCAGCAGAGCGCGGGGGGGGAATTACAATGAGCAGTTCTTC,CASRARGGNYNEQFF
TRBV6-5,TRBJ2-7,-,TRBD1,TGTGCCAGCAGTTACGCAACAGGGGCCTCCTACGAGCAGTACTTC,CASSYATGASYEQYF
TRBV7-2,TRBJ2-2,-,-,TGTGCCAGCAAGGGAGTGGAGCGTCGAGGGGAGCTGTTTTTT,CASKGVERRGELFF
TRBV11-2,TRBJ1-4,-,-,TGTGCCAGCAGCCGTGGACTCAGTAATGAAAAACTGTTTTTT,CASSRGLSNEKLFF
TRBV7-9,TRBJ1-2,-,TRBD1,TGTGCCAGCAGCGAAGACAGGGAATGGTTGATCGGCTACACCTTC,CASSEDREWLIGYTF
TRBV7-2,TRBJ2-2,-,-,TGTGCCAGCAGCCCCACTCGGCAGGGAACCGGGGAGCTGTTTTTT,CASSPTRQGTGELFF
TRBV6-6,TRBJ2-2,few,-,TGTGCCAGCAGTTCTGCGGTATTCACGAACACCGGGGAGCTGTTTTTT,CASSSAVFTNTGELFF
TRBV6-5,TRBJ2-7,-,TRBD1,TGTGCCAGCAGATTCACGGGGACAGGCTCCTACGAGCAGTACTTC,CASRFTGTGSYEQYF
TRBV7-9,TRBJ2-5,-,TRBD2,TGTGCCAGCAGCTGGACTAGCGGGGGCCAAGAGACCCAGTACTTC,CASSWTSGGQETQYF
TRBV15,TRBJ2-7,-,-,TGTGCCACCAGCAGAGATCAGTTCGGAGCAACCTACGAGCAGTACTTC,CATSRDQFGATYEQYF
TRBV7-9,TRBJ2-7,-,TRBD2,TGTGCCAGCAGCGCCGGACTAGCGGGGGGGCGGGAGCAGTACTTC,CASSAGLAGGREQYF
TRBV7-2,TRBJ1-6,-,TRBD1,TGTGCCAGCAGCTTACGGGGACAGGGTAATTCACCCCTCCACTTT,CASSLRGQGNSPLHF
TRBV19,TRBJ2-7,once,TRBD1,TGTGCCAGTAGTATAGCCCCCGGGACAGGATCTTACGAGCAGTACTTC,CASSIAPGTGSYEQYF
TRBV5-4,TRBJ1-4,-,-,TGTGCCAGCAGCTTGTCGGGTGAAAAACTGTTTTTT,CASSLSGEKLFF
TRBV30,TRBJ2-6,-,TRBD1,TGTGCCTGGAGAGACAGGGGGCTCCAAAGTACTGGGGCCAACGTCCTGACTTTC,CAWRDRGLQSTGANVLTF
TRBV9,TRBJ2-2,-,-,TGTGCCAGCAGCGTCTTCAAGGGGGACACCGGGGAGCTGTTTTTT,CASSVFKGDTGELFF
TRBV6-5,TRBJ1-6,-,-,TGTGCCAGCAGTCGGGAAACAGGGTCACCCCTCCACTTT,CASSRETGSPLHF
TRBV11-2,TRBJ2-7,-,-,TGTGCCAGCACCCTCTTCGGCGGGGGCAGCGAGCAGTACTTC,CASTLFGGGSEQYF
TRBV18,TRBJ2-7,-,TRBD1,TGTGCCAGCTCACGGAGCGACAGGGGTCAATACGAGCAGTACTTC,CASSRSDRGQYEQYF
TRBV30,TRBJ2-1,-,TRBD2,TGTGCCTGGAGTGTAGGGGAGGGTAGTGAGCAGTTCTTC,CAWSVGEGSEQFF
TRBV7-2,TRBJ2-7,-,-,TGTGCCAGCAGCAATAGCCGCTACGAGCAGTACTTC,CASSNSRYEQYF
TRBV4-2,TRBJ2-2,-,TRBD2,TGTGCCAGCAGCCCCCCAGGGAGGGATGGCGGGGAGCTGTTTTTT,CASSPPGRDGGELFF
TRBV7-9,TRBJ2-2,-,TRBD2,TGTGCCAGCAGCTTACTAGCGGGGGGGCAGCACGGGGAGCTGTTTTTT,CASSLLAGGQHGELFF
TRBV7-2,TRBJ2-5,-,TRBD2,TGTGCCAGCAGAGAGAATCCGGGACTAGCGTCAGAGACCCAGTACTTC,CASRENPGLASETQYF